Detailed here is one TCR beta chain. The target antigen is unknown. V lost 6 bases and J 5 bases, leaving 13 bases between the germline ends. CDR3 size: 13 residues. The data belong to a study of Graves' ophthalmopathy and Graves' hyperthyroidism. Study-level points and caveats: Both an approximately 71% sensitivity and a roughly 75% specificity characterized the model's predictions of ophthalmopathy progression.

Amplified material comprised TCR beta CDR3 regions derived from RNA transcripts. HTBI primers were used in a first-round RT-PCR, which preceded a second-round multiplex PCR. TCRdb recomputed calls from the multiplex PCR reads with MiXCR, one row per CDR3 protein. The sample lists about 620,000 distinct CDR3 sequences, about a fifth occurring once. The origin of this receptor is a woman aged 18-30 years with stable Graves' hyperthyroidism. Some clones in this sample may be carry-over from other donors' samples. The genes are TRBV12-3 or TRBV12-4 and TRBJ2-5; D remains ambiguous. The specimen was peripheral blood. CDR3 loop: CASSLQTWETQYF. The CDR3 coding sequence is TGTGCCAGCAGCCTTCAAACGTGGGAGACCCAGTACTTC.